Below are 23 T cell receptor beta chains sequenced from a single sample in a study of T cells in localized non-small cell lung cancer (dated by TCRdb to 2018 to 2020). Libraries were made using the immunoSEQ multiplex PCR assay. TCRdb stores this immuneACCESS table with in-frame sequences only. Part of the clones is absent; in the studies checked, under half of the shortfall reflects unresolved V genes, and no reason is known for the rest. This sample gives 30,000 to 40,000 clones in total; roughly 90% of them show up just once. The ten top clones hold 4.2% of the sample. The material sequenced was peripheral blood, taken before any cancer treatment. These receptors originate from a woman between 35 and 75 years old with stage I lung adenocarcinoma.

This clone has only a few counts. The V gene is TRBV7-2, the J gene TRBJ1-6; a weak D match, TRBD1 (5 bases). CDR3 length: 12 residues. V lost 6 bases, J lost 10 bases, and 10 bases lay in between. Germline loops: CDR1 SGHTA, CDR2 FQGNSA. CDR3 in DNA: TGTGCCAGCAGACGGGACTTGTCACCCCTCCACTTT. Translating gives CASRRDLSPLHF.

This sequence joins TRBV27 and TRBJ2-2, with D unresolved. V was cut by 7 bases and J by 4 bases, with 19 bases left in between. The germline gives CDR1 MNHEY, CDR2 SMNVEV (reference sequence). The length of the CDR3 is 16 residues. CDR3 nucleotides: TGTGCCAGCAAACAATGGGATAGGGTTAGCACCGGGGAGCTGTTTTTT. This encodes CASKQWDRVSTGELFF.

The V and J genes are TRBV7-9 and TRBJ2-5; D possibly matches TRBD1 or TRBD2 (5 bases each). Germline loops: CDR1 SEHNR, CDR2 FQNEAQ (reference sequence). CDR3 length: 13 residues. V was cut by 3 bases and J by 5 bases, with 10 bases left in between. The CDR3: CASSFGTLETQYF. In nucleotides, the CDR3 is TGTGCCAGCAGCTTCGGGACCTTGGAGACCCAGTACTTC.

The genes are TRBV5-5 and TRBJ1-5; D is ambiguous. V was shortened by 4 bases and J by 4 bases, with 12 bases between the two germline ends. Looked up from germline, CDR1 is SGHKS and CDR2 is YYEKEE (reference sequence). The CDR3 spans 14 residues. The CDR3 sequence is CASSPGPFNQPQHF. The CDR3 DNA sequence: TGTGCCAGCAGCCCCGGTCCTTTTAATCAGCCCCAGCATTTT.

The V call is TRBV6-5, the J call TRBJ2-5; TRBD1 might be the D (6 bases). Germline V gene sequence: CDR1 MNHEY, CDR2 SVGAGI. The CDR3 contains 13 residues. V dropped 4 bases and J dropped 3 bases, with 9 bases sitting between them. CDR3 coding DNA: TGTGCCAGCAGTTCGGGACACAAAGAGACCCAGTACTTC. It translates to CASSSGHKETQYF.

The chain has TRBV7-2 and TRBJ1-3; no reliable D call. Germline lookup yields CDR1 SGHTA and CDR2 FQGNSA. Deletions cut 4 bases from V and 0 bases from J, with 13 bases between. There are 16 residues in the CDR3. The CDR3 coding sequence is TGTGCCAGCAGCTCCCAAGGACGGTCCTCTGGAAACACCATATATTTT. Translated, it gives CASSSQGRSSGNTIYF.

The chain employs TRBV7-2 and TRBJ2-2; 8 bases fit TRBD2. Losses at the gene ends were 3 bases for V and 7 bases for J; bases not matched to a gene: 7. The length of the CDR3 is 15 residues. CDR1 and CDR2 from the germline V gene are SGHTA and FQGNSA. In DNA, the CDR3 is TGTGCCAGCAGCTTTCTCGGGGGGGCCAGCGGGGAGCTGTTTTTT. Protein: CASSFLGGASGELFF.

There are a few counts of this clone. V usage is TRBV11-1 and J usage is TRBJ1-3; D is possibly TRBD1 (6 bases). Germline V gives CDR1 SGHAT, CDR2 FQDESV (reference sequence). This CDR3 is built from 16 residues. The V gene lost 5 bases and the J gene lost 7 bases, with 21 bases spanning the gap. CDR3 loop: CASSRRQDQRRNTIYF. In DNA, the CDR3 is TGTGCCAGCAGCCGTCGACAGGACCAGAGGCGGAACACCATATATTTT.

The chain employs TRBV19 and TRBJ1-1; 7 nucleotides align to TRBD1. The V gene's germline CDR1 is LNHDA and CDR2 SQIVND (reference sequence). J gave up 3 bases and V 5 bases, and 9 bases lay outside the gene matches. CDR3 length: 15 amino acids. The CDR3 DNA is TGTGCCAGTAGTCCCCGCCAGGGGGGGGACACTGAAGCTTTCTTT. The encoded protein is CASSPRQGGDTEAFF.

This chain connects TRBV7-3 to TRBJ1-2; D may be TRBD1 (6 bases). There are 13 residues in the CDR3. V was pared by 2 bases and J by 4 bases, with 8 bases between. The V gene's germline CDR1 is SGHTA and CDR2 FQGTGA. This CDR3 reads CASSLPGAYGYTF. DNA of the CDR3: TGTGCCAGCAGCTTACCAGGGGCCTATGGCTACACCTTC.

V usage is TRBV7-2 and J usage is TRBJ1-5; D might be TRBD1 (5 bases). Germline V gives CDR1 SGHTA, CDR2 FQGNSA. V was clipped by 4 bases and J by 6 bases, with 13 bases between them. The CDR3 has 14 residues. The CDR3 is CASSSGIVGQPQHF. The CDR3 coding sequence is TGTGCCAGCAGCTCAGGGATTGTTGGTCAGCCCCAGCATTTT.

The chain recombines TRBV6-1 with TRBJ2-1, with 8 bases that match TRBD2. Germline loops: CDR1 MNHNS, CDR2 SASEGT. The CDR3 runs to 11 residues. V shed 10 bases, J shed 9 bases, and the junction held 5 bases outside the gene matches. This CDR3 is CAISAGGEQFF. CDR3 in DNA: TGTGCCATCTCCGCGGGGGGTGAGCAGTTCTTC.

The sample holds one count of this clone. This rearrangement joins TRBV5-1 to TRBJ1-2; D possibly corresponds to TRBD1 (6 bases). The CDR3 runs 13 residues. CDR1 SGHRS and CDR2 YFSETQ come from the germline V gene. V lost 4 bases and J lost 3, with 10 bases in between. The CDR3 nucleotides read TGCGCCAGCAGCCACAGGGTGGACTATGGCTACACCTTC. As protein: CASSHRVDYGYTF.

The chain carries TRBV7-9 and TRBJ1-1, with 7 nucleotides matching TRBD1. The V segment lost 6 bases and the J segment 4 bases; nucleotides outside the gene matches: 11. Germline assignment: CDR1 SEHNR and CDR2 FQNEAQ (reference sequence). CDR3 size: 15 residues. The chain's CDR3 is CASRAGTAISTEAFF. CDR3 DNA sequence: TGTGCCAGCAGAGCCGGGACAGCAATTTCCACTGAAGCTTTCTTT.

V is TRBV7-2 and J is TRBJ2-7; no clear D. The CDR3 is made up of 12 amino acids. The V and J ends lost 3 bases and 6 bases respectively, with 9 bases between them. The germline gives CDR1 SGHTA, CDR2 FQGNSA. This CDR3 reads CASSFLPFEQYF. Here the CDR3 DNA reads TGTGCCAGCAGCTTTCTCCCCTTCGAGCAGTACTTC.

A few counts support this clone. This rearrangement joins TRBV30 to TRBJ1-1; D is ambiguous. CDR1 GTSNPN and CDR2 SVGIG come from the germline V gene (reference sequence). The CDR3 runs 14 residues. V was clipped by 0 bases and J by 1 base, with 9 bases between them. The CDR3 loop reads CAWSVRWGNTEAFF. CDR3 bases: TGTGCCTGGAGTGTACGTTGGGGGAACACTGAAGCTTTCTTT. The variable domain in full, completed from reference TRBV30 and TRBJ1-1, reads SQTIHQWPATLVQPVGSPLSLECTVEGTSNPNLYWYRQAAGRGLQLLFYSVGIGQISSEVPQNLSASRPQDRQFILSSKKLLLSDSGFYLCAWSVRWGNTEAFFGQGTRLTVV.

A few counts support this clone. CDR3 sequence: CASSVSVRNQPQHF. In DNA form, the CDR3 reads TGTGCCAGTAGTGTCAGCGTACGCAATCAGCCCCAGCATTTT. The chain couples TRBV19 to TRBJ1-5; D call uncertain. V lost 5 bases and J lost 2, with 10 bases in between. Per the germline V gene, CDR1 is LNHDA and CDR2 is SQIVND (reference sequence). This CDR3 contains 14 residues.

This chain uses TRBV28 with TRBJ1-5; perhaps TRBD1 as D (5 bases). The CDR3 spans 15 residues. CDR1 is MDHEN and CDR2 is SYDVKM in the germline V gene. V was cut by 2 bases and J by 3 bases, with 11 bases left in between. CDR3 coding DNA: TGTGCCAGCAGTTTAAGGCGACAGCCCAATCAGCCCCAGCATTTT. Amino acids: CASSLRRQPNQPQHF.

This clone was picked up a small number of times. The J gene is TRBJ1-5, the V gene TRBV2; D is uncertain. Germline V gene lookup returns CDR1 SNHLY and CDR2 FYNNEI. This CDR3 contains 15 residues. V was trimmed by 1 base and J by 0 bases, leaving 7 bases between them. This CDR3 reads CASSEGTVSNQPQHF. In DNA, the CDR3 is TGTGCCAGCAGTGAAGGGACGGTTAGCAATCAGCCCCAGCATTTT.

In DNA form, the CDR3 reads TGCGCCAGCAGCTCGACCGGGACCGAGGCCTACGAGCAGTACTTC. Translating it yields CASSSTGTEAYEQYF. The chain recombines TRBV5-1 with TRBJ2-7; D may match TRBD1 or TRBD2 (5 bases each). Germline values: CDR1 SGHRS, CDR2 YFSETQ. Trimming stripped 3 bases from V and 2 bases from J, with 15 bases between. This CDR3 region has 15 residues.

The chain carries TRBV4-3 and TRBJ2-1, with TRBD2 identical over 13 bases. The CDR3 covers 15 residues. V lost 3 bases, J lost 8 bases, and 4 bases stayed unmatched. The germline V gene encodes CDR1 LGHNA and CDR2 YSLEER. The CDR3 DNA reads as TGCGCCAGCAGCCAGGGACTAGCGGGGTTCTATGAGCAGTTCTTC. It codes for CASSQGLAGFYEQFF.

The V call is TRBV11-3, the J call TRBJ1-3; D gene unclear. Trimming took off 5 bases at V and 2 bases at J, with 10 bases between the two ends. CDR1 SGHNT and CDR2 YENEEA come from the germline V gene. The CDR3 contains 14 residues. CDR3 amino acids: CASSDQTAGNTIYF. CDR3 bases: TGTGCCAGCAGCGATCAGACGGCTGGAAACACCATATATTTT.

V is TRBV4-2 and J is TRBJ2-1; 10 bases match TRBD2. The CDR3 contains 15 residues. Germline V lookup: CDR1 LGHNA, CDR2 YNFKEQ. The ends lost 4 bases at V and 6 bases at J; junction bases unmatched: 6. CDR3: CASSRTGTSVNEQFF. CDR3 in DNA: TGTGCCAGCAGCCGAACCGGGACTAGCGTCAATGAGCAGTTCTTC.